The table lists the clone carrying this T cell receptor (beta chain) with a few counts. Its specificity is not known. This sample is part of a study of T cells in Graves' hyperthyroidism and ophthalmopathy. Study outcomes and limitations: Ophthalmopathy, which appeared later, was predicted by the model a median around 6.9 months before onset.

This CDR3 is 12 amino acids long. Germline-derived CDR1 and CDR2 are SGHRS and YFSETQ. Deletions cut 0 bases from V and 9 bases from J, with 7 bases between. Regions amplified from RNA transcripts were the TCR beta CDR3 regions. HTBI primers were employed in a first-round RT-PCR of the TCR CDR3. TCRdb re-called the multiplex PCR reads through MiXCR, storing one row per CDR3 protein. Among about 590,000 distinct CDR3 sequences, over 12% were seen once, and the ten largest hold roughly 7%. The J gene is TRBJ2-1, the V gene TRBV5-1; D not certain. Sequenced: blood. The TCR originated in a young woman with Graves' ophthalmopathy. For the CDR3, the DNA is TGCGCCAGCAGCTTGGTGCTTGGTGAGCAGTTCTTC. The encoded protein is CASSLVLGEQFF.